This T cell receptor (beta chain) comes out of a study of shared clonotypes between healthy human individuals. This table comes from immunoSEQ multiplex PCR, and its TCRdb copy is limited to in-frame clones, with some not included. This table holds 2 million or so clones, roughly 94% found once. The germline V gene has CDR1 SGHDT and CDR2 YYEEEE. This CDR3 has 13 amino acids. Trimming shortened V by 4 bases and J by 5 bases, and 12 bases separated the two germline ends. Sequenced: naive CD4+ T cells sorted from blood. Subset here: CD45RA+ positively selected. V is TRBV5-6 and J is TRBJ1-1, with D perhaps matching TRBD1 (6 bases). This sequence originates from a young man in good health. This CDR3 reads CASSLTGSTEAFF. CDR3 sequence (DNA): TGTGCCAGCAGCCTCACAGGGTCGACTGAAGCTTTCTTT.